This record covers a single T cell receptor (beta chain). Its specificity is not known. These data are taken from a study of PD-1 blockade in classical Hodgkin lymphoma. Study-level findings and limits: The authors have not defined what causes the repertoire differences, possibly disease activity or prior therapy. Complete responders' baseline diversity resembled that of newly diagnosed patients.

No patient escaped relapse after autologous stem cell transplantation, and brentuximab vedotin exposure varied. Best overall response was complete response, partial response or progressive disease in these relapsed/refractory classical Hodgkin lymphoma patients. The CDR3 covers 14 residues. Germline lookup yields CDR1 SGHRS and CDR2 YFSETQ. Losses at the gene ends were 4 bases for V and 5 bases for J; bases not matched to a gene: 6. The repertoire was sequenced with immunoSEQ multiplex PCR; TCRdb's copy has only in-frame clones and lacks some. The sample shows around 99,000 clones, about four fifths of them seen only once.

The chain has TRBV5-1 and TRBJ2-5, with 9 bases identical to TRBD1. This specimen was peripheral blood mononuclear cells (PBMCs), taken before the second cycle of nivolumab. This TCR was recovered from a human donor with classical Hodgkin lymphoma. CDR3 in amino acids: CASSATGGRETQYF. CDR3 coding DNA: TGCGCCAGCAGCGCCACAGGGGGCAGGGAGACCCAGTACTTC. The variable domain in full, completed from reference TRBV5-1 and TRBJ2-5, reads KAGVTQTPRYLIKTRGQQVTLSCSPISGHRSVSWYQQTPGQGLQFLFEYFSETQRNKGNFPGRFSGRQFSNSRSEMNVSTLELGDSALYLCASSATGGRETQYFGPGTRLLVL.